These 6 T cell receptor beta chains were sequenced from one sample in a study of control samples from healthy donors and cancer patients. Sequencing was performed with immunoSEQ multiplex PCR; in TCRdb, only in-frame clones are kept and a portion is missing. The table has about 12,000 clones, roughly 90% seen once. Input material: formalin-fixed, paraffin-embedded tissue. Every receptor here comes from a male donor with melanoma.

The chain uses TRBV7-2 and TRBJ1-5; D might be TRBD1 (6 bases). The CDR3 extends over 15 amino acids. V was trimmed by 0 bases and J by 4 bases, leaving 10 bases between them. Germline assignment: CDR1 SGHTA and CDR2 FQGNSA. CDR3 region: CASSLAGQINQPQHF. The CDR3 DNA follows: TGTGCCAGCAGCTTAGCCGGACAGATAAATCAGCCCCAGCATTTT.

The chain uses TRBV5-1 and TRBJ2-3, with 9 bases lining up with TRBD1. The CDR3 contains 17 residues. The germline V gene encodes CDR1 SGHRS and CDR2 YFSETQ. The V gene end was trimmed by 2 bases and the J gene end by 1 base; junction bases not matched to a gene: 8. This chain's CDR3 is CASSLRSDRGGTDTQYF. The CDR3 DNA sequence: TGCGCCAGCAGCTTACGCTCGGACAGGGGTGGCACAGATACGCAGTATTTT.

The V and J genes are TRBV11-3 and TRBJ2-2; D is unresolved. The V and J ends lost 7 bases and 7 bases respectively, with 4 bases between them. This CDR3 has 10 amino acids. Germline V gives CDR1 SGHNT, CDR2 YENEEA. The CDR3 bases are TGTGCCAGCAAAGGCGGGGAGCTGTTTTTT. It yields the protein CASKGGELFF.

DNA of the CDR3: TGTGCCAGCAGGAGGGACATGAACACTGAAGCTTTCTTT. Protein product: CASRRDMNTEAFF. This chain connects TRBV6-5 to TRBJ1-1; D perhaps matches TRBD1 (6 bases). Germline lookup yields CDR1 MNHEY and CDR2 SVGAGI. CDR3 length: 13 amino acids. The V and J ends lost 6 bases and 0 bases respectively, with 8 bases between them.

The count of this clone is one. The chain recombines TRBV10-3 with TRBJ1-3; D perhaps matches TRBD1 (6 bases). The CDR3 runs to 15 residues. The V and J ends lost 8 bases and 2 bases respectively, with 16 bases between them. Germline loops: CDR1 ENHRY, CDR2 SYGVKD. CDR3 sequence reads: CAILIGTKTGNTIYF. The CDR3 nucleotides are TGTGCCATCCTGATCGGGACAAAAACTGGAAACACCATATATTTT.

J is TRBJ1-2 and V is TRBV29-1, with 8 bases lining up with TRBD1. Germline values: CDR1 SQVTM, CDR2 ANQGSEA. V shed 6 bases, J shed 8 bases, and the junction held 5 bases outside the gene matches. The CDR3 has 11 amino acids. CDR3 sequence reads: CSVWTGYGYTF. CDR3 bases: TGCAGCGTCTGGACAGGGTACGGCTACACCTTC.